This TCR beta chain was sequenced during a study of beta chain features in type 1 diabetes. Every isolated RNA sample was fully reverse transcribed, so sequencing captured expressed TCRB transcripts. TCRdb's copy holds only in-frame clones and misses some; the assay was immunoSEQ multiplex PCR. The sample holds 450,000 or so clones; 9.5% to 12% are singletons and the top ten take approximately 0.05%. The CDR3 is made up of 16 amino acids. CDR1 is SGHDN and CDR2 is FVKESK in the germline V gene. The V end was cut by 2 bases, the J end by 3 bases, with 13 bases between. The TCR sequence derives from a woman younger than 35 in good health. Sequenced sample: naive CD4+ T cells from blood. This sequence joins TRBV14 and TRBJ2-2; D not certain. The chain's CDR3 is CASSQLWQNYTGELFF. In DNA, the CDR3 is TGTGCCAGCAGCCAACTGTGGCAGAATTACACCGGGGAGCTGTTTTTT.